Sequencing of this T cell receptor beta chain was carried out in a study of T cells in Graves' hyperthyroidism and ophthalmopathy. The V and J ends lost 5 bases and 0 bases, in that order; junction bases with no gene match: 9. This CDR3 has 17 residues. Germline V CDR1 and CDR2: LNHDA, SQIVND (reference sequence). This clonotype has ten or more counts. The antigen remains unidentified. RNA transcripts gave rise to amplified TCR beta CDR3 regions. First-round RT-PCR with HTBI primers amplified the TCR CDR3 region. TCRdb fed the multiplex PCR reads into MiXCR, producing one record per CDR3 protein. The data contain fewer than 650,000 distinct CDR3 sequences, roughly 45% of them singletons. Study-wide findings and caveats: Blood samples included most of the expanded thyroid clonotypes exceeding 0.001. Ophthalmopathy was predicted by the model a median of roughly 6 months ahead of onset. Ophthalmopathy stood apart from stable hyperthyroidism in a 13 V-J model.

V gene TRBV19 combines with J gene TRBJ1-5, with 8 bases identical to TRBD1. This TCR derives from an adult woman with Graves' disease, either hyperthyroidism or ophthalmopathy (not recorded which). The sample comprised peripheral blood or thyroid tissue (not recorded which). CDR3 sequence: CASSGQGALYSNQPQHF. DNA of the CDR3: TGTGCCAGTAGTGGCCAGGGGGCCCTCTATAGCAATCAGCCCCAGCATTTT.